This is a list of T cell receptor beta chains from one sample in a study of T cell responses to AZD1222 COVID-19 vaccine. Repertoires were generated with immunoSEQ multiplex PCR, while TCRdb's copy carries only in-frame clones and drops some. In the table there are 120,000 to 150,000 clones, 89% of which are singletons. This sample comprised peripheral blood, obtained 28 days after the second AZD1222 dose. The receptors derive from an adult who received the AZD1222 COVID-19 vaccine. Both conserved end residues are part of each CDR3. Fields, in order: CDR3 DNA, CDR3 protein, D gene, V gene, J gene, clone size. D genes are given only for firm matches. The size entry is marked missing in some rows and otherwise reads once, few, many or a size class.

cdr3_nt: TGTGCCAGTAGTATAGATCGCAGCGGGAGTTACAATGAGCAGTTCTTC
cdr3_aa: CASSIDRSGSYNEQFF
d_call: TRBD2
v_call: TRBV19
j_call: TRBJ2-1
clone_size: -

cdr3_nt: TGCGCCAGCAGCCAAGTTGCCCTCGTGAACACTGAAGCTTTCTTT
cdr3_aa: CASSQVALVNTEAFF
d_call: -
v_call: TRBV4-1
j_call: TRBJ1-1
clone_size: -

cdr3_nt: TGCGCCAGCAGCCAAGATAGCGACGATACGCAGTATTTT
cdr3_aa: CASSQDSDDTQYF
d_call: -
v_call: TRBV4-3
j_call: TRBJ2-3
clone_size: -

cdr3_nt: TGTGCCAGCAGCCCCCCAGGGCTGAACACTGAAGCTTTCTTT
cdr3_aa: CASSPPGLNTEAFF
d_call: -
v_call: TRBV7-9
j_call: TRBJ1-1
clone_size: -

cdr3_nt: TGTGCCAGCTCACCAGGGACTGATCAGCCCCAGCATTTT
cdr3_aa: CASSPGTDQPQHF
d_call: -
v_call: TRBV18
j_call: TRBJ1-5
clone_size: -

cdr3_nt: TGCGCCAGCAGACTGACCGGGACAGGGTCTGAAAAACTGTTTTTT
cdr3_aa: CASRLTGTGSEKLFF
d_call: TRBD1
v_call: TRBV4-1
j_call: TRBJ1-4
clone_size: -

cdr3_nt: TGTGCCAGCAGTAGGACGGGGGGCACAGATACGCAGTATTTT
cdr3_aa: CASSRTGGTDTQYF
d_call: -
v_call: TRBV2
j_call: TRBJ2-3
clone_size: -

cdr3_nt: TGTGCCAGCAGCCCCCCGGGAACCTACGAGCAGTACTTC
cdr3_aa: CASSPPGTYEQYF
d_call: -
v_call: TRBV6-2/TRBV6-3
j_call: TRBJ2-7
clone_size: -

cdr3_nt: TGTGCCAGCAGCCAAGGACCAAAAGGGGAGCAGTACTTC
cdr3_aa: CASSQGPKGEQYF
d_call: -
v_call: TRBV3-1/TRBV3-2
j_call: TRBJ2-7
clone_size: -

cdr3_nt: TGTGCCAGCAGCCGAAGCGGTTACGAGCAGTACTTC
cdr3_aa: CASSRSGYEQYF
d_call: -
v_call: TRBV11-2
j_call: TRBJ2-7
clone_size: -

cdr3_nt: TGTGCCACCATTTTCGAGGTGGGAGGTTCACCCCTCCACTTT
cdr3_aa: CATIFEVGGSPLHF
d_call: -
v_call: TRBV10-3
j_call: TRBJ1-6
clone_size: -

cdr3_nt: TGTGCCAGCACTAGTCGGGATGGGGCCAACGTCCTGACTTTC
cdr3_aa: CASTSRDGANVLTF
d_call: -
v_call: TRBV9
j_call: TRBJ2-6
clone_size: once

cdr3_nt: TGTGCCACCCACGGCCGGGGGAGAGATGGCTACACCTTC
cdr3_aa: CATHGRGRDGYTF
d_call: -
v_call: TRBV12-3/TRBV12-4
j_call: TRBJ1-2
clone_size: -

cdr3_nt: TGTGCCAGTAACCCAGTCCCTAGCACAGATACGCAGTATTTT
cdr3_aa: CASNPVPSTDTQYF
d_call: -
v_call: TRBV19
j_call: TRBJ2-3
clone_size: -

cdr3_nt: TGTGCCAGCAGCCAGTCCTGGCAAGAGACCCAGTACTTC
cdr3_aa: CASSQSWQETQYF
d_call: -
v_call: TRBV4-2
j_call: TRBJ2-5
clone_size: -

cdr3_nt: TGTGCCAGCAGCGTGGACAGCTTTAATGAAAAACTGTTTTTT
cdr3_aa: CASSVDSFNEKLFF
d_call: -
v_call: TRBV9
j_call: TRBJ1-4
clone_size: -

cdr3_nt: TGTGCCAGCAGTTACAAAGGGACCCAGTACTTC
cdr3_aa: CASSYKGTQYF
d_call: -
v_call: TRBV6-5
j_call: TRBJ2-5
clone_size: -

cdr3_nt: TGTGCCAGTAGTCCGGCAAATTCGGGGACGCAAAAACTGTTTTTT
cdr3_aa: CASSPANSGTQKLFF
d_call: -
v_call: TRBV19
j_call: TRBJ1-4
clone_size: -

cdr3_nt: TGTGCCAGCAGTTACGTGGGCATGAACACTGAAGCTTTCTTT
cdr3_aa: CASSYVGMNTEAFF
d_call: -
v_call: TRBV6-5
j_call: TRBJ1-1
clone_size: -

cdr3_nt: TGTGCCAGTAGTGCCCCAAGAGGGAGGGCGGGCGACTATGGCTACACCTTC
cdr3_aa: CASSAPRGRAGDYGYTF
d_call: -
v_call: TRBV19
j_call: TRBJ1-2
clone_size: few

cdr3_nt: TGTGCCAGCAGGGGGCATGAGAGCAATCAGCCCCAGCATTTT
cdr3_aa: CASRGHESNQPQHF
d_call: -
v_call: TRBV6-5
j_call: TRBJ1-5
clone_size: -

cdr3_nt: TGTGCCAGCAGCGTCGGGGACCTCCAATCCACTGGCTACACCTTC
cdr3_aa: CASSVGDLQSTGYTF
d_call: -
v_call: TRBV5-4
j_call: TRBJ1-2
clone_size: -

cdr3_nt: TGTGCCAGCAGCTTAGGGGCGCAGAGGGCGGGAGGAGGACGAGTCAATGAGCAGTTCTTC
cdr3_aa: CASSLGAQRAGGGRVNEQFF
d_call: TRBD2
v_call: TRBV13
j_call: TRBJ2-1
clone_size: few

cdr3_nt: TGTGCCTGGAGTGGACAGCAAGGAAACACCATATATTTT
cdr3_aa: CAWSGQQGNTIYF
d_call: -
v_call: TRBV30
j_call: TRBJ1-3
clone_size: -